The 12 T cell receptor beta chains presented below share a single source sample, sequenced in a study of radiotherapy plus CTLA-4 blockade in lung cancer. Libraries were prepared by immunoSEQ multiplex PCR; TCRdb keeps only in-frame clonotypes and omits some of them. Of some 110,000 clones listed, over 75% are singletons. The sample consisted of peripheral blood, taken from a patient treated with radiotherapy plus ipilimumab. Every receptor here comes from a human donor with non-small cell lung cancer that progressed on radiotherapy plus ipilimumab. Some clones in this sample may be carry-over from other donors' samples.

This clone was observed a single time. The CDR3 here is CASSPETDSYEQYF. The CDR3 nucleotides are TGCGCCAGCAGTCCTGAAACAGACTCCTACGAGCAGTACTTC. The chain links TRBV5-1 to TRBJ2-7; D is undetermined. This CDR3 spans 14 amino acids. Trimming took off 5 bases at V and 0 bases at J, with 12 bases between the two ends. Per the germline V gene, CDR1 is SGHRS and CDR2 is YFSETQ.

The chain's CDR3 is CASSLVWQVNTEAFF. The CDR3 nucleotides are TGTGCCAGCAGCTTAGTATGGCAGGTCAACACTGAAGCTTTCTTT. The chain carries TRBV7-2 and TRBJ1-1; D is undetermined. Trimming cost V 1 base and J 2 bases, with 11 bases left between them. The CDR3 covers 15 residues. Germline CDR1 reads SGHTA; CDR2 reads FQGNSA.

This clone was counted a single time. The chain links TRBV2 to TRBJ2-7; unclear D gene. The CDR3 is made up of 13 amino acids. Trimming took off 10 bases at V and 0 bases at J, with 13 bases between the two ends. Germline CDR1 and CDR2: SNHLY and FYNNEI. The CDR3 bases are TGTGCCACCGCCCGTGATGGCTCCTACGAGCAGTACTTC. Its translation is CATARDGSYEQYF.

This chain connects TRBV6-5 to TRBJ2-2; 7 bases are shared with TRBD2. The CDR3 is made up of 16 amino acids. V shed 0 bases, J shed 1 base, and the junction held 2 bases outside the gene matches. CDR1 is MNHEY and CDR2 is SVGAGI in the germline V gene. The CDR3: CASSYSGGVNTGELFF. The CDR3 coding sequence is TGTGCCAGCAGTTACTCTGGGGGGGTGAACACCGGGGAGCTGTTTTTT.

The DNA of the CDR3 is TGCGCCAGCAGTGATTCGGACCTCTTACGCCCAGATACGCAGTATTTT. Translation: CASSDSDLLRPDTQYF. This chain uses TRBV10-1 with TRBJ2-3; D remains ambiguous. Trimming left V 3 bases short and J 4 bases short, with 17 bases between. The V gene's germline CDR1 is WNHNN and CDR2 SYGVQD (reference sequence). There are 16 residues in the CDR3.

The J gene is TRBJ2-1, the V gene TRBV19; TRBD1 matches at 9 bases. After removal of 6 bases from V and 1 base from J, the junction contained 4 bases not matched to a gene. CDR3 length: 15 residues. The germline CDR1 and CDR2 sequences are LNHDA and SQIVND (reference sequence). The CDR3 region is CASRTGTGSYNEQFF. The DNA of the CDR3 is TGTGCCAGTAGAACCGGGACAGGGTCCTACAATGAGCAGTTCTTC.

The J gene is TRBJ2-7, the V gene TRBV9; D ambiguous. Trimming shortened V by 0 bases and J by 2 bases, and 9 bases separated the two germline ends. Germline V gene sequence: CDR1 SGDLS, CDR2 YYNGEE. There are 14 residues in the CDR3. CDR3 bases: TGTGCCAGCAGCGTAGCAGGATCCACCTACGAGCAGTACTTC. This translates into CASSVAGSTYEQYF.

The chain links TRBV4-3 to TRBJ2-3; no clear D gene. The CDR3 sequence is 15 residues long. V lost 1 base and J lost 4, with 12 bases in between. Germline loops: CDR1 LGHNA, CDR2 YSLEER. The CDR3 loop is CASSQGASAADTQYF. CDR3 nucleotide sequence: TGCGCCAGCAGCCAAGGAGCAAGTGCCGCAGATACGCAGTATTTT.

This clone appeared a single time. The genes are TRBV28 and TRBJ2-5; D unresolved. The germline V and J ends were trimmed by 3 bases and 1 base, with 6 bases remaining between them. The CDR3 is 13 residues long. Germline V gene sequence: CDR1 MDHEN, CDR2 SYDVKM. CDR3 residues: CASSLPGQETQYF. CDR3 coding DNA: TGTGCCAGCAGTTTGCCCGGCCAAGAGACCCAGTACTTC.

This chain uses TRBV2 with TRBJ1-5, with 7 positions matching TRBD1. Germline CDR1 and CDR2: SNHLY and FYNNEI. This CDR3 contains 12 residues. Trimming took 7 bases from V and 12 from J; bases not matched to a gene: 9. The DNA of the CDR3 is TGTGCCAGCAATGACAGGGAGAGGCTCCAGCATTTT. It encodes CASNDRERLQHF.

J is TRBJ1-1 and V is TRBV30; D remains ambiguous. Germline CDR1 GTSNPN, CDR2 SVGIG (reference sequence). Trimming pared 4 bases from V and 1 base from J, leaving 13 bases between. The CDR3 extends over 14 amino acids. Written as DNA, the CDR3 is TGTGCCTGGAATGCGGGGAAATCGAACACTGAAGCTTTCTTT. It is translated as CAWNAGKSNTEAFF.

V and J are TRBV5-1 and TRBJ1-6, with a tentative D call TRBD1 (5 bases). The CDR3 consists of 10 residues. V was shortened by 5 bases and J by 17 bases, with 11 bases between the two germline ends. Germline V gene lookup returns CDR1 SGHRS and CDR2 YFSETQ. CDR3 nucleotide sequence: TGCGCCAGCAGTCGGGCAGGGATCCACTTT. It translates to CASSRAGIHF.